This TCR beta chain derives from a study of T cell responses to AZD1222 COVID-19 vaccine. Study-wide points: Dominant at 160-218 and 743-854, vaccine-associated CD4 TCRs also spanned spike. It should be noted that donors were predominantly white British and more often female, and clonal diversity was possibly underestimated.

Clones were read by immunoSEQ multiplex PCR, and TCRdb kept only the in-frame ones, dropping some. Of more than 85,000 clones in the sample, 81% are singletons; the top ten hold approximately 4.6%. A note on this clone: Its cognate antigen is unknown.

The CDR3 loop spans 14 amino acids. Germline lookup yields CDR1 MNHEY and CDR2 SMNVEV (reference sequence). V was shortened by 5 bases and J by 4 bases, with 14 bases between the two germline ends. The sequencing used peripheral blood, collected on day 0 of AZD1222 vaccination. This receptor was identified in an adult in good health. The V gene is TRBV27, the J gene TRBJ1-1; tentatively, D is TRBD1 (5 bases). The chain's CDR3 is CASSIGARGTEAFF. The CDR3 bases are TGTGCCAGCAGTATCGGGGCCCGGGGCACTGAAGCTTTCTTT.